The clone carrying this T cell receptor (beta chain) was recorded once. The target antigen is unknown. This entry belongs to a study of OX40 agonist ivuxolimab in advanced cancers. Looking at the study overall: Males comprised 70% to 90% of the group, whose mean age was roughly 64 years (range about 23 to 80). Broader study findings: Certain nonresponding patients likewise had low normalized T-cell clonal expansion.

Measured with immunoSEQ multiplex PCR; TCRdb has only the in-frame clones, and not every one. Counted here are 79,000 or so clones, 91% occurring once; the ten biggest clones make up 1.5% to 2%. The germline V and J ends were trimmed by 0 bases and 2 bases, with 11 bases remaining between them. The CDR3 spans 16 residues. Germline CDR1 MNHEY, CDR2 SVGAGI. The receptor's source is an adult with an advanced solid tumor such as melanoma, head and neck, liver or kidney cancer. The V gene is TRBV6-5, the J gene TRBJ1-5; possibly TRBD1 for D (6 bases). This specimen consisted of CD4+ or CD8+ T cells sorted from blood, obtained in a trial of the OX40 agonist ivuxolimab. The CDR3 coding sequence is TGTGCCAGCAGTTACTCGGGGGGGCCGGGCAATCAGCCCCAGCATTTT. Translating it yields CASSYSGGPGNQPQHF.